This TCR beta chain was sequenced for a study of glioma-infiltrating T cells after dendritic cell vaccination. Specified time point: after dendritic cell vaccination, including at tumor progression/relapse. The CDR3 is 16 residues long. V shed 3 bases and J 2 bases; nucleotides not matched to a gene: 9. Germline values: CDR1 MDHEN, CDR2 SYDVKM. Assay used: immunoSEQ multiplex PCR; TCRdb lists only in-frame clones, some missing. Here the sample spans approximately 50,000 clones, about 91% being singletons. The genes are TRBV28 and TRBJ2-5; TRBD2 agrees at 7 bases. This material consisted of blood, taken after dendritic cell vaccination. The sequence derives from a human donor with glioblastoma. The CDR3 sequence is CASSFVGRAGQETQYF. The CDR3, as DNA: TGTGCCAGCAGTTTTGTTGGGAGGGCGGGGCAAGAGACCCAGTACTTC.